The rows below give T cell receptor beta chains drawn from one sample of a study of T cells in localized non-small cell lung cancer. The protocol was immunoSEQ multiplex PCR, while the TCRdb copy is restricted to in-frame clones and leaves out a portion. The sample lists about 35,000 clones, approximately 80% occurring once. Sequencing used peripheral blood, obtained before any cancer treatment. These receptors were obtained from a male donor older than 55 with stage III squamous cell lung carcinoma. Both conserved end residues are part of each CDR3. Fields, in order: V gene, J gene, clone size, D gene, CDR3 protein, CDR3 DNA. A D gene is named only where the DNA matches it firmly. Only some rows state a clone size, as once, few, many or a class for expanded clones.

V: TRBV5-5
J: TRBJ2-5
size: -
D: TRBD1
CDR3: CASSGGQLGETQYF
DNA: TGTGCCAGCAGCGGGGGACAGTTGGGAGAGACCCAGTACTTC

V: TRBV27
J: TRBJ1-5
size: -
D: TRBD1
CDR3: CARGGHRGNQPQHF
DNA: TGTGCCAGAGGGGGCCACAGGGGCAATCAGCCCCAGCATTTT

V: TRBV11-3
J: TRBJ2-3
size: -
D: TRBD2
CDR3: CASSATSPSDTQYF
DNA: TGTGCCAGCAGCGCGACTAGCCCGTCAGATACGCAGTATTTT

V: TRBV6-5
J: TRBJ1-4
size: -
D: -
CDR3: CASSSSGTVNEKLFF
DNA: TGTGCCAGCAGTTCTTCCGGGACGGTTAATGAAAAACTGTTTTTT

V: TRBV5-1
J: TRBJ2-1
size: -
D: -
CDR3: CASSSLTGTGSYNEQFF
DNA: TGCGCCAGCAGCTCACTCACCGGGACTGGCTCCTACAATGAGCAGTTCTTC

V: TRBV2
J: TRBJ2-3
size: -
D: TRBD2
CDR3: CASSSTSGRADTQYF
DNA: TGTGCCAGCAGTTCGACTAGCGGGAGGGCGGATACGCAGTATTTT

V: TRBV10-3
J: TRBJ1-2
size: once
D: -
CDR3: CAISESRVNYGYTF
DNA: TGTGCCATCAGTGAGTCCAGGGTTAACTATGGCTACACCTTC

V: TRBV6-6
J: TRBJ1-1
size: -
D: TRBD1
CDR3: CASSSRTGEGTEAFF
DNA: TGTGCCAGCAGTTCCAGGACAGGGGAGGGTACTGAAGCTTTCTTT

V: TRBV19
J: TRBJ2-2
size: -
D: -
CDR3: CASSTGYRNTGELFF
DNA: TGTGCCAGTAGCACAGGGTATCGGAACACCGGGGAGCTGTTTTTT

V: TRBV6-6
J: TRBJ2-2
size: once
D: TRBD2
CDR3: CASSSGNTGELFF
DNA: TGTGCCAGCAGTAGCGGGAATACCGGGGAGCTGTTTTTT

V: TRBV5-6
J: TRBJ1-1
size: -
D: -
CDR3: CASSLGPGATEAFF
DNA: TGTGCCAGCAGCTTAGGGCCGGGGGCAACTGAAGCTTTCTTT

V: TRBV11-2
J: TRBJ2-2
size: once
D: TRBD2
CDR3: CASSSEGLAGQNTGELFF
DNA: TGTGCCAGCAGCTCTGAGGGGCTAGCGGGGCAAAACACCGGGGAGCTGTTTTTT

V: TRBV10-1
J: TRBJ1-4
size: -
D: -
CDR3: CASRAGGENEKLFF
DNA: TGCGCCAGCCGAGCCGGGGGAGAGAATGAAAAACTGTTTTTT

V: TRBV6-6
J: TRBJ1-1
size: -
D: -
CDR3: CASSSPRENTEAFF
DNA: TGTGCCAGCAGCTCACCTCGGGAGAACACTGAAGCTTTCTTT

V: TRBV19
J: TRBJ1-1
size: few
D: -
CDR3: CASSIRQGEAFF
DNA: TGTGCCAGTAGTATACGGCAAGGTGAAGCTTTCTTT

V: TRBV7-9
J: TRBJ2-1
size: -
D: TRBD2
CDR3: CASSFTSGSYNEQFF
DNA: TGTGCCAGCAGCTTCACTAGCGGATCCTACAATGAGCAGTTCTTC

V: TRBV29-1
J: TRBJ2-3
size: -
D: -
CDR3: CSVEDRRASTDTQYF
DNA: TGCAGCGTTGAAGACAGGAGGGCTAGCACAGATACGCAGTATTTT

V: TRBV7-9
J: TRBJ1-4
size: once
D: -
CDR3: CASSPGAGDEKLFF
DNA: TGTGCCAGCAGCCCGGGCGCGGGGGACGAAAAACTGTTTTTT

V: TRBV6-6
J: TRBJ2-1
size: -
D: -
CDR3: CASSWPGSDNEQFF
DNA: TGTGCCAGCAGTTGGCCGGGGTCGGACAATGAGCAGTTCTTC

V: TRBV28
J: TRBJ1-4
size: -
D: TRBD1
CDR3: CASSLVDRGSEKLFF
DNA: TGTGCCAGCAGTTTAGTGGACAGGGGTAGTGAAAAACTGTTTTTT

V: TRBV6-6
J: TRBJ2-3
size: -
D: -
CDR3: CASSYAEDSDTQYF
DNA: TGTGCCAGCAGTTATGCAGAGGACTCGGATACGCAGTATTTT

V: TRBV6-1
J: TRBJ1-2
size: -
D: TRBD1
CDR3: CASNYRGLGYGYTF
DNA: TGTGCCAGCAATTACAGGGGGCTGGGCTATGGCTACACCTTC

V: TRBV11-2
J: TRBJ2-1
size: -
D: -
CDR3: CASSLVGDKPYNEQFF
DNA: TGTGCCAGCAGCTTAGTGGGGGACAAACCCTACAATGAGCAGTTCTTC

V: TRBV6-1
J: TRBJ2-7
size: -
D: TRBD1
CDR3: CASSLWGTGIYEQYF
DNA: TGTGCCAGCTCACTTTGGGGGACAGGGATCTACGAGCAGTACTTC

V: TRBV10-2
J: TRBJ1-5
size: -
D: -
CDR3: CASSPRDGDQPQHF
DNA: TGCGCCAGCAGTCCAAGGGACGGAGATCAGCCCCAGCATTTT

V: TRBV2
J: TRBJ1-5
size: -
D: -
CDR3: CASSVDQEGNQPQHF
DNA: TGTGCCAGCAGTGTTGATCAAGAGGGGAATCAGCCCCAGCATTTT

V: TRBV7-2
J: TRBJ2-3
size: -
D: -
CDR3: CASSSLDTDTQYF
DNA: TGTGCCAGCAGCTCCCTCGACACAGATACGCAGTATTTT

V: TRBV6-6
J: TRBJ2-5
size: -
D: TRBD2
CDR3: CASTNPDRGGETQYF
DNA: TGTGCCAGCACTAATCCGGATAGGGGAGGGGAGACCCAGTACTTC

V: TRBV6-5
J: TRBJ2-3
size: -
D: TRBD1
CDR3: CASSRTGGTDTQYF
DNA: TGTGCCAGCAGCAGGACAGGGGGTACAGATACGCAGTATTTT

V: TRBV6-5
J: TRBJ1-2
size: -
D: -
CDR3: CASSPGVFSYGYTF
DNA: TGTGCCAGCAGTCCAGGGGTCTTTAGCTATGGCTACACCTTC

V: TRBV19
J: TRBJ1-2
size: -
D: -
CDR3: CASSIGLFDGYTF
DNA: TGTGCCAGTAGTATAGGGTTATTTGATGGCTACACCTTC

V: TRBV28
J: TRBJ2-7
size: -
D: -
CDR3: CASSLAGWLHEQYF
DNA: TGTGCCAGCAGTTTAGCAGGGTGGCTCCACGAGCAGTACTTC

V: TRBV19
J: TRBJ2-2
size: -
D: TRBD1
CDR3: CASSIGFGTESFLTGELFF
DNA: TGTGCCAGTAGTATAGGTTTTGGGACAGAGTCTTTCCTGACCGGGGAGCTGTTTTTT

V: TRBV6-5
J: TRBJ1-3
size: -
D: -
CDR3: CASSYGAGQLDTIYF
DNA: TGTGCCAGCAGTTACGGAGCAGGGCAATTGGACACCATATATTTT

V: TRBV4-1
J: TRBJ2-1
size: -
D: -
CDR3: CASSQGVGVYNEQFF
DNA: TGCGCCAGCAGCCAAGGAGTGGGAGTCTACAATGAGCAGTTCTTC

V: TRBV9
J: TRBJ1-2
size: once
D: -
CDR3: CASSPHTQGFISGYTF
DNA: TGTGCCAGCAGCCCCCACACCCAGGGTTTTATTAGTGGCTACACCTTC

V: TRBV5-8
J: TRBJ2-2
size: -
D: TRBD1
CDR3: CASRRQGSGGELFF
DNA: TGTGCCAGCAGACGACAGGGGAGCGGCGGGGAGCTGTTTTTT

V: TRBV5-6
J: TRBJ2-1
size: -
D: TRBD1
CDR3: CASSGQGGSYNEQFF
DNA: TGTGCCAGCAGCGGACAGGGGGGCTCCTACAATGAGCAGTTCTTC

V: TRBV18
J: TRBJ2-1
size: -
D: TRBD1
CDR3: CASSQGDAEDEQFF
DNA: TGTGCCAGCTCGCAGGGGGACGCCGAGGATGAGCAGTTCTTC

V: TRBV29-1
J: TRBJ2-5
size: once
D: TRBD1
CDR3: CSVDRGSETQYF
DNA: TGCAGCGTTGACAGGGGGTCTGAGACCCAGTACTTC

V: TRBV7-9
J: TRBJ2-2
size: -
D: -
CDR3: CASSLAVQGVNTGELFF
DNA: TGTGCCAGCAGCTTAGCGGTCCAGGGTGTAAACACCGGGGAGCTGTTTTTT

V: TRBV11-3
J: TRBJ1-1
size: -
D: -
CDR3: CASSLSGGGEAFF
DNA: TGTGCCAGCAGCTTATCTGGAGGGGGTGAAGCTTTCTTT

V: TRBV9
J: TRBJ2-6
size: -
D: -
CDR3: CASSVFGANVLTF
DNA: TGTGCCAGCAGCGTATTTGGGGCCAACGTCCTGACTTTC

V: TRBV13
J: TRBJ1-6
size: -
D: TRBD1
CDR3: CASSRTGTGSSPLHF
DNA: TGTGCCAGCAGCCGCACCGGGACAGGGTCTTCACCCCTCCACTTT